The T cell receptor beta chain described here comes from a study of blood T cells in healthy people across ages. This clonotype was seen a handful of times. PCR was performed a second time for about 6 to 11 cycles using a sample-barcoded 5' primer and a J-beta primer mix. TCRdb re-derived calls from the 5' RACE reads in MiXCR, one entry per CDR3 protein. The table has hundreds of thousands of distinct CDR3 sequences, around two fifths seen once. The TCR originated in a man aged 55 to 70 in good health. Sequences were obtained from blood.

The CDR3 DNA reads TGTGCCAGCAGCGGAGCAAGGGGTAGCTCCTACGAGCAGTACTTC. Its translation is CASSGARGSSYEQYF. J is TRBJ2-7 and V is TRBV7-2; weak D call: TRBD1 (5 bases). The germline CDR1 and CDR2 sequences are SGHTA and FQGNSA. V lost 5 bases and J 0 bases, leaving 14 bases between the germline ends. CDR3 length: 15 residues.